One sample yielded the 29 T cell receptor beta chains listed below, sequenced in a study of T-cell reconstitution after alpha-beta-depleted transplantation in children. Unique molecular identifiers tagged the TCRbeta library. TCRdb reanalysed the PCR reads using MiXCR and keeps one entry per CDR3 protein. The repertoire holds 200,000 to 250,000 distinct CDR3 sequences, with under 30% as singletons. The input for sequencing was PBMCs, taken before TCRalphabeta/CD19-depleted stem cell transplant. These receptors originate from a girl aged 2 to 9 with Fanconi anemia, due to receive a stem cell transplant.

The chain joins TRBV20-1 to TRBJ2-7; 10 nucleotides line up with TRBD1. This CDR3 has 15 amino acids. Germline CDR1 is DFQATT and CDR2 is SNEGSKA (reference sequence). V lost 4 bases and J lost 7; bases outside the gene matches: 13. The CDR3 DNA reads TGCAGTGCTACGCGACAGGGGGCGGGGGTTGTGGAGCAGTACTTC. It translates to CSATRQGAGVVEQYF.

The rearrangement links TRBV5-1 to TRBJ2-5; unclear D gene. The germline gives CDR1 SGHRS, CDR2 YFSETQ. Deletions cut 2 bases from V and 2 bases from J, with 7 bases between. The CDR3 is made up of 13 amino acids. As DNA, the CDR3 is TGCGCCAGCAGCTTCTCTAGACAAGAGACCCAGTACTTC. Translating it yields CASSFSRQETQYF.

Ten or more counts support this clonotype. Germline is not matched at one junction end, which may reflect a read error. V is TRBV7-6 and J is TRBJ2-1; D gene uncertain. CDR1 is SGHVS, CDR2 FNYEAQ, per germline. This CDR3 region has 16 residues. For the CDR3, the DNA is TGTGCCAGCAGCTTCCCGCCAAATCGCGGACCGCAGAGTCTAAAGTTC. Translating it yields CASSFPPNRGPQSLKF.

The chain couples TRBV27 to TRBJ2-7, with a tentative D call TRBD1 (7 bases). This CDR3 region has 16 residues. V lost 2 bases, J lost 6 bases, and 20 bases lay in between. Germline V lookup: CDR1 MNHEY, CDR2 SMNVEV (reference sequence). The CDR3 spells CASSLISRQGGVEQYF. The DNA of the CDR3 is TGTGCCAGCAGTTTAATCAGTCGACAGGGAGGCGTCGAGCAGTACTTC.

The chain joins TRBV7-3 to TRBJ2-1; D not resolved. This CDR3 comprises 12 residues. V lost 5 bases and J 10 bases, leaving 12 bases between the germline ends. The V gene's germline CDR1 is SGHTA and CDR2 FQGTGA. CDR3 sequence (DNA): TGTGCCAGCAGCACCTACGTCGGGGAGCAGTTCTTC. It encodes CASSTYVGEQFF.

This clonotype was counted many times. The CDR3 sequence: CSARDLRREVSTTDTQYF. DNA of the CDR3: TGCAGTGCTAGAGATCTTAGGCGGGAGGTCTCCACCACAGATACGCAGTATTTT. The chain is built from TRBV20-1 and TRBJ2-3, with TRBD2 matching over 8 bases. CDR3 length: 18 amino acids. The germline CDR1 and CDR2 sequences are DFQATT and SNEGSKA (reference sequence). Trimming cost V 0 bases and J 2 bases; bases outside gene matches: 13.

This sequence joins TRBV29-1 and TRBJ2-3, with a weak D call TRBD2 (6 bases). The ends were cut back, 2 bases at V and 6 bases at J, with 12 bases in the middle. The CDR3 spans 13 residues. Germline values: CDR1 SQVTM, CDR2 ANQGSEA. Written as DNA, the CDR3 is TGCAGCGTTGAACGTATTCTAGCGGATACGCAGTATTTT. Translation: CSVERILADTQYF.

This clonotype was seen a few times. This chain uses TRBV5-1 with TRBJ2-7, with D possibly being TRBD1 (5 bases). Germline-derived CDR1 and CDR2 are SGHRS and YFSETQ. The CDR3 sequence is 14 residues long. The V end lost 2 bases, the J end lost 2 bases, and 11 bases lay between the germline ends. CDR3 sequence (DNA): TGCGCCAGCAGCTTCAGGGTCCCCACCTACGAGCAGTACTTC. Translating it yields CASSFRVPTYEQYF.

The J gene is TRBJ2-7, the V gene TRBV19, with D possibly matching TRBD2 (6 bases). The CDR3 contains 12 residues. V lost 0 bases, J lost 6 bases, and 6 bases lay in between. Germline V CDR1 and CDR2: LNHDA, SQIVND (reference sequence). CDR3 sequence: CASSIEAGEQYF. The CDR3 DNA is TGTGCCAGTAGTATAGAAGCGGGCGAGCAGTACTTC.

This clonotype has ten or more counts. V gene TRBV12-3 or TRBV12-4 combines with J gene TRBJ2-5; the match to TRBD2 covers 8 bases. This CDR3 contains 15 residues. J lost 2 bases, V lost 2 bases, and 4 bases had no gene match. The CDR3, as DNA: TGTGCCAGCAGTTTACCTAGCGGGCGGCAAGAGACCCAGTACTTC. Amino acids: CASSLPSGRQETQYF.

V is TRBV5-1 and J is TRBJ2-1; 10 nucleotides line up with TRBD2. CDR1 and CDR2 (germline): SGHRS, YFSETQ. After removal of 0 bases from V and 3 bases from J, the junction contained 3 bases not matched to a gene. The CDR3 covers 16 residues. CDR3 residues: CASSLARLAGYNEQFF. Here the CDR3 DNA reads TGCGCCAGCAGCTTGGCCAGACTAGCGGGCTACAATGAGCAGTTCTTC.

The chain joins TRBV29-1 to TRBJ2-1; tentative D call: TRBD2 (5 bases). V lost 6 bases to trimming and J lost 0 bases, with 12 bases between them. Per germline, CDR1 SQVTM and CDR2 ANQGSEA. CDR3 length: 14 residues. CDR3 DNA sequence: TGCAGCGTGGCGGGTTCCGACTCCTACAATGAGCAGTTCTTC. This translates into CSVAGSDSYNEQFF.

This clonotype was recorded a few times. The chain couples TRBV20-1 to TRBJ2-7; a possible D gene is TRBD2 (6 bases). With 6 bases removed from V and 3 bases from J, the gap between germline ends came to 12 bases. Germline V gene sequence: CDR1 DFQATT, CDR2 SNEGSKA (reference sequence). The CDR3 runs 12 residues. The CDR3 loop reads CSAGGDLYEQYF. DNA for the CDR3: TGCAGTGCCGGCGGGGACCTCTACGAGCAGTACTTC.

This clonotype appeared many times. The chain couples TRBV6-1 to TRBJ2-2; 9 bases agree with TRBD2. Looked up from germline, CDR1 is MNHNS and CDR2 is SASEGT. The CDR3 covers 16 residues. Losses at the gene ends were 6 bases for V and 4 bases for J; bases not matched to a gene: 9. The CDR3 loop is CASRAPGLASTGELFF. CDR3 nucleotides: TGTGCCAGCAGGGCCCCGGGACTAGCAAGCACCGGGGAGCTGTTTTTT.

As concerns this clonotype: A read error may account for a junction end that differs from germline. The V gene is TRBV2, the J gene TRBJ2-1, with 14 bases aligning to TRBD2. CDR3 length: 14 amino acids. Germline CDR1 is SNHLY and CDR2 is FYNNEI. This CDR3 is CASSAPGLAGVAVF. Here the CDR3 DNA reads TGTGCCAGCAGTGCACCGGGACTAGCGGGAGTAGCGGTCTTC.

This chain uses TRBV7-6 with TRBJ2-1; 13 bases agree with TRBD2. The germline CDR1 and CDR2 sequences are SGHVS and FNYEAQ. With 3 bases clipped from V and 8 bases from J, the junction kept 4 bases outside the gene matches. The CDR3 is 15 amino acids. The CDR3, as DNA: TGTGCCAGCAGCTTGTGGACTAGCGGGAGCTATGAGCAGTTCTTC. Translating it yields CASSLWTSGSYEQFF.

The chain has TRBV23-1 and TRBJ2-5; the match to TRBD1 covers 10 bases. TRBV23-1 is treated as an ORF (open reading frame) with a function not yet certain. The CDR3 sequence is 14 residues long. V lost 6 bases and J lost 4; bases outside the gene matches: 5. CDR3 residues: CASRGQGNRETQYF. The CDR3, as DNA: TGCGCCAGCAGGGGACAGGGGAATCGAGAGACCCAGTACTTC.

This chain joins TRBV18 and TRBJ1-3; D is undetermined. The CDR3 sequence is 15 residues long. Germline CDR1 is KGHSH and CDR2 is LQKENI. V lost 2 bases and J 0 bases, leaving 8 bases between the germline ends. The CDR3 loop is CASSPAHISGNTIYF. The CDR3 region has the DNA TGTGCCAGCTCACCAGCGCACATCTCTGGAAACACCATATATTTT.

This clonotype has just a few counts. The chain carries TRBV29-1 and TRBJ2-3; D remains unclear. This CDR3 region has 15 residues. CDR1 is SQVTM and CDR2 is ANQGSEA in the germline V gene. V lost 5 bases to trimming and J lost 2 bases, with 17 bases between them. CDR3 sequence (DNA): TGCAGCGTTACCCGACAAGGTCATCACACAGATACGCAGTATTTT. Translated: CSVTRQGHHTDTQYF.

This rearrangement joins TRBV29-1 to TRBJ2-1; TRBD1 matches at 10 bases. V gave up 8 bases and J gave up 7 bases; unmatched junction bases: 11. The germline CDR1 and CDR2 sequences are SQVTM and ANQGSEA. The CDR3 loop spans 14 amino acids. The CDR3 is CSSVTGGAGNEQFF. In DNA, the CDR3 is TGCAGCTCTGTGACAGGGGGCGCCGGGAATGAGCAGTTCTTC.

This chain links TRBV15 with TRBJ2-3; TRBD2 might be the D (6 bases). This CDR3 has 16 amino acids. Germline V gene lookup returns CDR1 LNHNV and CDR2 YYDKDF (reference sequence). Trimming left V 3 bases short and J 2 bases short, with 15 bases between. CDR3: CATSRRAGSFTDTQYF. CDR3 DNA: TGTGCCACCAGCAGGCGAGCGGGCTCCTTCACAGATACGCAGTATTTT.

The chain employs TRBV20-1 and TRBJ2-7; D could derive from TRBD1 or TRBD2 (5 bases each). The CDR3 sequence is 14 residues long. Germline V gives CDR1 DFQATT, CDR2 SNEGSKA (reference sequence). V dropped 6 bases and J dropped 2 bases, with 17 bases sitting between them. CDR3 in DNA: TGCAGTGCCCTGGCCACGGTGGGGGCCTACGAGCAGTACTTC. Translated: CSALATVGAYEQYF.

CDR3 bases: TGCAGTGCTAGGATCACGGGACGCAACTACGAGCAGTACTTC. This encodes CSARITGRNYEQYF. The chain links TRBV20-1 to TRBJ2-7; D possibly uses TRBD1 or TRBD2 (5 bases each). Germline-derived CDR1 and CDR2 are DFQATT and SNEGSKA (reference sequence). The CDR3 runs to 14 residues. Trimming shortened V by 3 bases and J by 3 bases, and 15 bases separated the two germline ends.

This clonotype came up a few times. The chain recombines TRBV10-1 with TRBJ2-3; D possibly matches TRBD1 or TRBD2 (5 bases each). V was cut by 5 bases and J by 0 bases, with 12 bases left in between. The CDR3 runs to 15 residues. CDR1 WNHNN and CDR2 SYGVQD come from the germline V gene (reference sequence). CDR3 sequence (DNA): TGCGCCAGCAGTTTCGCCGGGGCTAGCACAGATACGCAGTATTTT. It codes for CASSFAGASTDTQYF.

This clonotype was detected only once. The genes are TRBV28 and TRBJ2-3, with 8 bases identical to TRBD1. The V segment lost 6 bases and the J segment 1 base; nucleotides outside the gene matches: 6. This CDR3 has 15 residues. Germline V gene data show CDR1 as MDHEN and CDR2 as SYDVKM. Here the CDR3 reads CASRSDRGGTDTQYF. CDR3 nucleotides: TGTGCCAGCAGATCAGACAGGGGAGGCACAGATACGCAGTATTTT. Full variable domain (outside the CDR3, taken from reference TRBV28 and TRBJ2-3): DVKVTQSSRYLVKRTGEKVFLECVQDMDHENMFWYRQDPGLGLRLIYFSYDVKMKEKGDIPEGYSVSREKKERFSLILESASTNQTSMYLCASRSDRGGTDTQYFGPGTRLTVL.

This clonotype has just a few counts. The genes are TRBV5-1 and TRBJ2-5; no clear D. Germline V lookup: CDR1 SGHRS, CDR2 YFSETQ. V was shortened by 0 bases and J by 3 bases, with 12 bases between the two germline ends. The CDR3 has 15 amino acids. The CDR3 bases are TGCGCCAGCAGCTTGGCTACGGTCTTTAAAGAGACCCAGTACTTC. It translates to CASSLATVFKETQYF.

There are a few counts of this clonotype. The genes are TRBV5-1 and TRBJ2-5; TRBD1 agrees at 7 bases. Germline loops: CDR1 SGHRS, CDR2 YFSETQ. The J segment lost 2 bases and the V segment lost 3 bases, leaving 7 bases of the junction unmatched. This CDR3 has 15 residues. CDR3 sequence reads: CASSSLPGQQETQYF. The CDR3 DNA is TGCGCCAGCAGCTCCCTTCCGGGACAGCAAGAGACCCAGTACTTC.

Points on this clonotype: A junction end diverges from the germline sequence, so it may reflect a read error. The chain couples TRBV20-1 to TRBJ2-7, with 8 bases matching TRBD1. The CDR3 totals 16 residues. Germline V gene data show CDR1 as DFQATT and CDR2 as SNEGSKA (reference sequence). CDR3 residues: CSAREGPGQASWSPIF. Here the CDR3 DNA reads TGCAGTGCTAGAGAGGGGCCGGGACAGGCTTCGTGGTCCCCTATCTTC.

This clonotype was counted a few times. The chain carries TRBV28 and TRBJ2-6; 7 bases match TRBD1. This CDR3 spans 17 amino acids. With V trimmed by 2 bases and J by 0 bases, 4 bases remained unmatched. The germline V gene encodes CDR1 MDHEN and CDR2 SYDVKM. The CDR3 here is CASSLNRGSSGANVLTF. CDR3 in DNA: TGTGCCAGCAGTTTAAACAGGGGTTCCTCTGGGGCCAACGTCCTGACTTTC.